This T cell receptor beta chain originates from a study of a mutant IDH1 vaccine in newly diagnosed glioma. The repertoire was sequenced with immunoSEQ multiplex PCR; TCRdb's copy has only in-frame clones and lacks some. The data hold over 80,000 clones, with 70% to 90% observed a single time. About this clone: Its specificity is unknown.

Time point denoted: week 47, end of study. Every single dose of the vaccine, 300 ug of mutant IDH1 20-mer peptide, came with topical imiquimod. Each astrocytoma in the donors was new, WHO grade 3 or 4, IDH1-mutant and ATRX-lost. Findings and limits, study-wide: Of the patients, approximately 93% had vaccine-induced immune responses.

The source of this sequence is a man in his forties with glioma. This specimen consisted of PBMCs, obtained from a glioma patient whose treatment included an IDH1 peptide vaccine.

CDR3 loop: CASSLLGPGHLRGRIMEYF. CDR3 DNA: TGTGCCAGCAGCTTGCTAGGTCCGGGACATCTTAGAGGTCGGATTATGGAGTACTTC. The V call is TRBV5-6, the J call TRBJ2-5; D perhaps matches TRBD1 (6 bases). Trimming pared 1 base from V and 12 bases from J, leaving 34 bases between. This CDR3 has 19 residues. Germline V lookup: CDR1 SGHDT, CDR2 YYEEEE.